The 20 T cell receptor beta chains given below trace back to one sample, sequenced in a study of shared clonotypes between healthy human individuals. Sequencing was performed with immunoSEQ multiplex PCR; in TCRdb, only in-frame clones are kept and a portion is missing. The sample holds 2 million to 2.5 million clones, approximately 95% seen once. Material for sequencing was naive CD4+ T cells sorted from blood. Indicated subset: CD45RA+ positively selected. These receptors all come from a man aged 18 to 29 in good health.

Concerning this clone: This CDR3 is also generated by other DNA sequences in the sample. This chain connects TRBV6-1 to TRBJ1-5; D uncertain. V lost 0 bases to trimming and J lost 4 bases, with 4 bases between them. Germline assignment: CDR1 MNHNS and CDR2 SASEGT. The CDR3 sequence is 13 residues long. Written as DNA, the CDR3 is TGTGCCAGCAGTGAAGCGGGGAATCAGCCCCAGCATTTT. Translating gives CASSEAGNQPQHF.

This sequence joins TRBV9 and TRBJ1-2, with 8 bases fitting TRBD1. The germline V gene encodes CDR1 SGDLS and CDR2 YYNGEE. CDR3 size: 16 residues. Trimming at V came to 3 bases and at J to 3 bases, leaving 10 bases not matched to a gene. CDR3 bases: TGTGCCAGCAGCGCCAGGAACCAGGGGGCTTACTATGGCTACACCTTC. Protein: CASSARNQGAYYGYTF.

The chain couples TRBV6-1 to TRBJ2-3; D is perhaps TRBD1 (5 bases). The CDR3 spans 13 residues. Trimming pared 3 bases from V and 7 bases from J, leaving 11 bases between. The germline V gene encodes CDR1 MNHNS and CDR2 SASEGT. CDR3 bases: TGTGCCAGCAGTGATGCCCAGGGAAATACGCAGTATTTT. Translation gives CASSDAQGNTQYF.

This chain joins TRBV27 and TRBJ2-7; 11 bases are a match to TRBD2. The CDR3 is made up of 16 amino acids. Germline V CDR1 and CDR2: MNHEY, SMNVEV (reference sequence). Trimming removed 6 bases from V and 1 base from J; junction bases left unmatched: 8. The CDR3 spells CASRQRLAGNSYEQYF. CDR3 bases: TGTGCCAGCAGGCAACGACTAGCGGGAAATTCCTACGAGCAGTACTTC.

Written as DNA, the CDR3 is TGTGCCAGCAGAACTAGCGGAGGGCGGAATGAGCAGTTCTTC. As protein: CASRTSGGRNEQFF. The J gene is TRBJ2-1, the V gene TRBV13; 8 bases line up with TRBD2. The length of the CDR3 is 14 residues. CDR1 PRHDT and CDR2 FYEKMQ come from the germline V gene (reference sequence). Trimming at V came to 6 bases and at J to 7 bases, leaving 8 bases not matched to a gene.

On this clone: This sample includes further DNA sequences coding for the same CDR3. V is TRBV5-6 and J is TRBJ2-5; 8 bases agree with TRBD1. Germline V gene data show CDR1 as SGHDT and CDR2 as YYEEEE. V was pared by 0 bases and J by 2 bases, with 0 bases of the junction left unmatched. The CDR3 consists of 14 residues. The CDR3 DNA sequence: TGTGCCAGCAGCTTGGACAGGGGGCAAGAGACCCAGTACTTC. Translated, it gives CASSLDRGQETQYF.

This clone appeared a single time. The chain joins TRBV6-1 to TRBJ1-4; the D gene is possibly TRBD1 (6 bases). There are 14 residues in the CDR3. V lost 7 bases and J lost 7, with 16 bases in between. Looked up from germline, CDR1 is MNHNS and CDR2 is SASEGT. The CDR3 DNA sequence: TGTGCCAGCACCTCGGACAGCTGGAGTGAAAAACTGTTTTTT. This sequence encodes CASTSDSWSEKLFF.

This clone has only one observation. The V gene is TRBV11-3, the J gene TRBJ2-2; 9 nucleotides agree with TRBD1. The trim removed 0 bases at V and 5 bases at J, leaving 7 bases unmatched. Germline V gene data show CDR1 as SGHNT and CDR2 as YENEEA. This CDR3 has 17 amino acids. The CDR3 is CASSLDLLGTGTGELFF. The DNA of the CDR3 is TGTGCCAGCAGCTTAGATCTGCTCGGGACAGGGACCGGGGAGCTGTTTTTT.

This chain joins TRBV5-1 and TRBJ2-5, with 9 bases matching TRBD2. CDR3 length equals 16 residues. CDR1 is SGHRS, CDR2 YFSETQ, per germline. V shed 2 bases, J shed 5 bases, and the junction held 10 bases outside the gene matches. CDR3 region: CASSLGTSQTRETQYF. As DNA, the CDR3 is TGCGCCAGCAGCTTAGGGACTAGCCAGACGCGGGAGACCCAGTACTTC.

This chain connects TRBV6-5 to TRBJ1-6; tentatively, D is TRBD1 (6 bases). V was trimmed by 10 bases and J by 9 bases, leaving 19 bases between them. The CDR3 is 14 residues long. Germline V gives CDR1 MNHEY, CDR2 SVGAGI. CDR3 nucleotide sequence: TGTGCCACCCACCCCCGGGGGCCCTTTTCACCCCTCCACTTT. Its translation is CATHPRGPFSPLHF.

For this clone: This same CDR3 is encoded by further DNA sequences in the sample. The rearrangement joins TRBV9 to TRBJ1-3; D uncertain. The CDR3 extends over 14 amino acids. The V end was cut by 2 bases, the J end by 0 bases, with 6 bases between. Looked up from germline, CDR1 is SGDLS and CDR2 is YYNGEE. CDR3 region: CASSVGTSGNTIYF. CDR3 DNA: TGTGCCAGCAGCGTGGGTACCTCTGGAAACACCATATATTTT.

This chain links TRBV19 with TRBJ2-1, with 7 bases matching TRBD1. CDR3 length equals 15 residues. With V trimmed by 5 bases and J by 7 bases, 11 bases remained unmatched. The germline CDR1 and CDR2 sequences are LNHDA and SQIVND (reference sequence). This chain's CDR3 is CASSLPGDRPNEQFF. CDR3 sequence (DNA): TGTGCCAGTAGTCTCCCAGGGGACAGACCAAATGAGCAGTTCTTC. The variable domain in full, completed from reference TRBV19 and TRBJ2-1, reads DGGITQSPKYLFRKEGQNVTLSCEQNLNHDAMYWYRQDPGQGLRLIYYSQIVNDFQKGDIAEGYSVSREKKESFPLTVTSAQKNPTAFYLCASSLPGDRPNEQFFGPGTRLTVL.

This clone was seen just once. V is TRBV10-3 and J is TRBJ1-5, with TRBD1 matching 11 bases. CDR1 ENHRY and CDR2 SYGVKD come from the germline V gene. There are 19 residues in the CDR3. V lost 2 bases to trimming and J lost 2 bases; unmatched junction nucleotides: 11. CDR3 amino acids: CAISEELGQGGMGNQPQHF. The CDR3 DNA sequence: TGTGCCATCAGTGAGGAATTGGGACAGGGGGGAATGGGCAATCAGCCCCAGCATTTT.

The V gene is TRBV7-3, the J gene TRBJ2-2; D gene unclear. The V gene's germline CDR1 is SGHTA and CDR2 FQGTGA. Trimming left V 2 bases short and J 2 bases short, with 9 bases between. The CDR3 spans 15 residues. The CDR3 nucleotides read TGTGCCAGCAGCTTATTTCCAGGCAACACCGGGGAGCTGTTTTTT. Translating it yields CASSLFPGNTGELFF.

The genes are TRBV30 and TRBJ2-5; TRBD2 agrees at 8 bases. Germline loops: CDR1 GTSNPN, CDR2 SVGIG (reference sequence). Trimming removed 0 bases from V and 5 bases from J; junction bases left unmatched: 8. The CDR3 is made up of 15 amino acids. CDR3 in amino acids: CAWSVPSGSRETQYF. The CDR3 region has the DNA TGTGCCTGGAGTGTGCCGAGCGGGAGTAGGGAGACCCAGTACTTC.

The chain links TRBV4-2 to TRBJ2-3; 10 bases are shared with TRBD1. The ends lost 3 bases at V and 3 bases at J; junction bases unmatched: 12. Per germline, CDR1 LGHNA and CDR2 YNFKEQ. The length of the CDR3 is 18 residues. The CDR3 is CASSHSTGGVFGTDTQYF. The CDR3 region has the DNA TGTGCCAGCAGCCACTCGACAGGGGGCGTTTTTGGTACAGATACGCAGTATTTT.

The rearrangement uses TRBV6-6 and TRBJ2-3; 8 positions match TRBD2. There are 13 residues in the CDR3. Germline trimming cut 6 bases from V and 3 bases from J; bases unmatched to any gene: 2. Germline CDR1 MNHNY, CDR2 SVGAGI (reference sequence). The CDR3 protein is CASSGRATDTQYF. The CDR3 bases are TGTGCCAGCAGCGGGAGGGCAACAGATACGCAGTATTTT.

The rearrangement uses TRBV30 and TRBJ2-1; the match to TRBD1 covers 9 bases. This CDR3 region has 13 residues. In germline, CDR1 is GTSNPN, CDR2 SVGIG (reference sequence). The CDR3 reads CLLRDRETREQFF. In DNA, the CDR3 is TGTCTTCTCCGGGACAGGGAGACTCGTGAGCAGTTCTTC.

V and J are TRBV4-3 and TRBJ2-1; no firm D call. The CDR3 is 16 residues long. Per the germline V gene, CDR1 is LGHNA and CDR2 is YSLEER. Deletions cut 0 bases from V and 10 bases from J, with 19 bases between. As DNA, the CDR3 is TGCGCCAGCAGCCAAGATAATGGGAAGGGCTCCCTAGAGCAGTTCTTC. Protein product: CASSQDNGKGSLEQFF.

This clone occurred once. The rearrangement joins TRBV25-1 to TRBJ2-5; 10 bases are shared with TRBD1. This CDR3 has 13 residues. Trimming removed 8 bases from V and 6 bases from J; junction bases left unmatched: 6. Germline CDR1 is MGHDK and CDR2 is SYGVNS. CDR3 sequence: CASGGQGRQTQYF. Written as DNA, the CDR3 is TGTGCCAGCGGGGGACAGGGGCGACAGACCCAGTACTTC.